What follows are 26 T cell receptor beta chains derived from one specimen sequenced in a study of vaccination effects on CD4 cells after COVID-19 (dated by TCRdb to between 2022 and 2023). To identify antigen-specific CD4+ T cell clonotypes by their expansion, the ViraFEST assay first stimulated PBMC with viral peptide pools and then applied TCR sequencing. After more than 9 days of culture, CD4+ T cells were isolated with the EasySep CD4+ T cell isolation kit. Healthy vaccine recipients had no prior SARS-CoV-2 infection, confirmed by negative nucleocapsid antibodies before and after vaccination. Libraries were prepared through the immunoSEQ multiplex PCR assay. The table was pulled from immuneACCESS by TCRdb, which kept in-frame rearrangements only. Such tables lose some clones; where checked, under half of the loss comes from unresolved V genes, and the rest has no known cause. The sample profile shows tens of thousands of clones; under 75% of them were found once. Approximately 13% of the sample is held by the ten biggest clonotypes.

Their recognized antigens are unknown. Sequencing was performed on CD4+ T cells from PBMCs cultured with HCoV-OC43 spike peptides, taken before COVID-19 vaccination. The cell subset or site label here, explained by the study, means: HCoV-OC43 spike overlapping peptide pool stimulation. The receptors shown here come from a human donor who received a COVID-19 vaccine.

V and J are TRBV10-3 and TRBJ2-3; 11 nucleotides line up with TRBD2. The CDR3 loop spans 15 amino acids. V lost 8 bases, J lost 4 bases, and 8 bases stayed unmatched. The V gene's germline CDR1 is ENHRY and CDR2 SYGVKD. The CDR3 spells CAIAQTSGSADTQYF. In nucleotides, the CDR3 is TGTGCCATCGCTCAAACTAGCGGGAGCGCAGATACGCAGTATTTT.

This clone was seen a few times. This chain uses TRBV12-5 with TRBJ1-2; a weak D match, TRBD1 (6 bases). The germline CDR1 and CDR2 sequences are LGHNT and FRNRAP. The V end was cut by 4 bases, the J end by 2 bases, with 20 bases between. The length of the CDR3 is 17 residues. This CDR3 is CASGYRDMGRSNYGYTF. The CDR3 DNA sequence: TGTGCTAGTGGTTATCGGGACATGGGAAGGTCGAACTATGGCTACACCTTC.

J is TRBJ2-5 and V is TRBV4-1; possible D gene TRBD1, 6 bases. The CDR3 length is 14 residues. The germline V and J ends were trimmed by 0 bases and 9 bases, with 14 bases remaining between them. The germline CDR1 and CDR2 sequences are MGHRA and YSYEKL. CDR3 DNA sequence: TGCGCCAGCAGCCAAGACTGGACAGCTTTTGCCCAGTACTTC. Translation gives CASSQDWTAFAQYF.

The chain employs TRBV5-1 and TRBJ2-2, with a weak D call TRBD1 (6 bases). There are 15 residues in the CDR3. CDR1 and CDR2 from the germline V gene are SGHRS and YFSETQ. The germline V and J ends were trimmed by 4 bases and 5 bases, with 15 bases remaining between them. The CDR3 region is CASSLRDKTTGELFF. The CDR3 DNA is TGCGCCAGCAGCCTCCGGGACAAGACTACCGGGGAGCTGTTTTTT.

The CDR3 DNA reads TGTGCCAGCAGCTTAACCATCAGTAGTCTAGCGGGACAGGACATTCAGTACTTC. Protein product: CASSLTISSLAGQDIQYF. V usage is TRBV7-9 and J usage is TRBJ2-4; a weak D match, TRBD2 (9 bases). Trimming left V 2 bases short and J 8 bases short, with 25 bases between. The germline CDR1 and CDR2 sequences are SEHNR and FQNEAQ (reference sequence). CDR3 length equals 18 residues.

The chain recombines TRBV6-4 with TRBJ2-2, with TRBD2 identical over 11 bases. V dropped 3 bases and J dropped 5; count of bases not matched to a gene: 5. The CDR3 is 16 amino acids. The germline V gene has CDR1 MRHNA and CDR2 SNTAGT. CDR3 region: CASSDTLAGVTGELFF. The CDR3 DNA is TGTGCCAGCAGTGATACACTAGCGGGAGTTACCGGGGAGCTGTTTTTT.

The V gene is TRBV6-4, the J gene TRBJ1-2, with 8 bases identical to TRBD1. Germline V gene sequence: CDR1 MRHNA, CDR2 SNTAGT. V was clipped by 10 bases and J by 4 bases; unmatched bases: 11. The CDR3 covers 14 residues. The CDR3 region is CANFDWTGPYGYTF. DNA of the CDR3: TGTGCCAACTTTGATTGGACAGGGCCCTATGGCTACACCTTC.

The CDR3 loop is CASSRDRETQYF. The CDR3 region has the DNA TGTGCCAGCAGTAGGGACAGAGAGACCCAGTACTTC. The V gene is TRBV6-5, the J gene TRBJ2-5; 7 nucleotides align to TRBD1. Germline loops: CDR1 MNHEY, CDR2 SVGAGI. The CDR3 covers 12 residues. Germline trimming cut 5 bases from V and 4 bases from J; bases unmatched to any gene: 1.

This clone turned up a few times. The rearrangement uses TRBV2 and TRBJ2-2; D not resolved. From germline, CDR1 is SNHLY and CDR2 FYNNEI. The CDR3 extends over 16 amino acids. V shed 1 base and J shed 0 bases, with 9 bases lying between them. CDR3 sequence (DNA): TGTGCCAGCAGTGAAGGCCGACGGTCGAACACCGGGGAGCTGTTTTTT. It encodes CASSEGRRSNTGELFF.

CDR3 in DNA: TGCGCCAGCAGCTTTAAGGACAGGGAAGAGACCCAGTACTTC. Translating gives CASSFKDREETQYF. The rearrangement links TRBV5-1 to TRBJ2-5, with 8 bases matching TRBD1. The ends lost 2 bases at V and 3 bases at J; junction bases unmatched: 3. Germline assignment: CDR1 SGHRS and CDR2 YFSETQ. The CDR3 is 14 residues long.

V is TRBV5-1 and J is TRBJ2-1, with TRBD1 identical over 7 bases. The junction had 5 bases not matched to a gene; V was cut back by 0 bases and J by 2 bases. Germline V gives CDR1 SGHRS, CDR2 YFSETQ. The CDR3 sequence is 16 residues long. CDR3 nucleotides: TGCGCCAGCAGCTTGGGACAGGGATCGACCTACAATGAGCAGTTCTTC. Protein product: CASSLGQGSTYNEQFF.

This rearrangement joins TRBV7-7 to TRBJ2-5, with a tentative D call TRBD2 (6 bases). The CDR3 covers 16 residues. Trimming cost V 1 base and J 4 bases, with 16 bases left between them. Germline loops: CDR1 SSHAT, CDR2 FNYEAQ (reference sequence). CDR3: CASSLGRLVLGETQYF. The CDR3 bases are TGTGCCAGCAGCTTAGGAAGACTAGTGTTGGGAGAGACCCAGTACTTC. Based on the CDR3 plus reference TRBV7-7 and TRBJ2-5, the full variable domain is GAGVSQSPRYKVTKRGQDVTLRCDPISSHATLYWYQQALGQGPEFLTYFNYEAQPDKSGLPSDRFSAERPEGSISTLTIQRTEQRDSAMYRCASSLGRLVLGETQYFGPGTRLLVL.

The rearrangement joins TRBV7-2 to TRBJ1-1, with TRBD1 identical over 7 bases. Germline CDR1 SGHTA, CDR2 FQGNSA. The CDR3 consists of 12 residues. V dropped 5 bases and J dropped 8; count of bases not matched to a gene: 5. The CDR3 coding sequence is TGTGCCAGCAGCCCGTACAGGGGAGAAGCTTTCTTT. Encoded protein: CASSPYRGEAFF.

This clone appeared a few times. The gene calls are TRBV4-1 and TRBJ1-2; perhaps TRBD1 as D (6 bases). This CDR3 has 13 amino acids. The V gene's germline CDR1 is MGHRA and CDR2 YSYEKL. Trimming stripped 4 bases from V and 8 bases from J, with 14 bases between. The CDR3 spells CASSPPGGRGYTF. The CDR3 coding sequence is TGCGCCAGCAGCCCCCCGGGGGGCAGGGGCTACACCTTC.

The chain has TRBV6-4 and TRBJ2-1; D perhaps matches TRBD2 (6 bases). Germline CDR1 MRHNA, CDR2 SNTAGT. Trimming left V 3 bases short and J 0 bases short, with 6 bases between. The CDR3 is 14 amino acids. The CDR3, as DNA: TGTGCCAGCAGTGAGGAGGGCTCCTACAATGAGCAGTTCTTC. Its protein product is CASSEEGSYNEQFF.

The chain recombines TRBV6-5 with TRBJ1-2, with D uncertain. This CDR3 contains 13 residues. CDR1 MNHEY and CDR2 SVGAGI come from the germline V gene. V was cut by 5 bases and J by 2 bases, with 9 bases left in between. CDR3 residues: CASSRAGNYGYTF. Written as DNA, the CDR3 is TGTGCCAGCAGTCGGGCCGGAAACTATGGCTACACCTTC.

A few counts support this clone. The V call is TRBV4-2, the J call TRBJ2-1, with a weak D call TRBD2 (6 bases). This CDR3 contains 15 residues. Per the germline V gene, CDR1 is LGHNA and CDR2 is YNFKEQ. Trimming left V 4 bases short and J 5 bases short, with 15 bases between. CDR3 nucleotides: TGTGCCAGCAGCCCAGGAGGGGTCCTCGACAATGAGCAGTTCTTC. Translating it yields CASSPGGVLDNEQFF.

V is TRBV25-1 and J is TRBJ2-2; 9 positions match TRBD2. The CDR3 contains 15 residues. Germline values: CDR1 MGHDK, CDR2 SYGVNS. The V and J ends lost 6 bases and 5 bases, in that order; junction bases with no gene match: 7. The CDR3 bases are TGTGCCAGCAGACTTGACGCGGGAGGGACCGGGGAGCTGTTTTTT. This sequence encodes CASRLDAGGTGELFF.

CDR3 residues: CAIGTSGGTSTDTQYF. The CDR3 DNA is TGTGCCATCGGGACTAGCGGGGGGACTAGCACAGATACGCAGTATTTT. This chain connects TRBV10-3 to TRBJ2-3, with 15 bases matching TRBD2. After removal of 8 bases from V and 0 bases from J, the junction contained 3 bases not matched to a gene. The length of the CDR3 is 16 residues. Germline CDR1 is ENHRY and CDR2 is SYGVKD.

This clone was observed a handful of times. This chain uses TRBV29-1 with TRBJ2-7; 14 bases match TRBD2. CDR3 length: 13 residues. Germline trimming cut 7 bases from V and 6 bases from J; bases unmatched to any gene: 5. Germline values: CDR1 SQVTM, CDR2 ANQGSEA. The CDR3 DNA reads TGCAGCGCCCAAGGACTAGCGGGAGGCGAGCAGTACTTC. Amino acids: CSAQGLAGGEQYF.

This sequence joins TRBV5-1 and TRBJ2-7; D may be TRBD1 (5 bases). V shed 1 base and J shed 1 base, with 9 bases lying between them. Germline V lookup: CDR1 SGHRS, CDR2 YFSETQ. This CDR3 region has 14 residues. This chain's CDR3 is CASSLKGFSYEQYF. As DNA, the CDR3 is TGCGCCAGCAGCTTGAAGGGGTTTTCCTACGAGCAGTACTTC.

The chain carries TRBV21-1 and TRBJ2-7. TRBV21-1 is a documented pseudogene. The CDR3 is 17 residues long. In nucleotides, the CDR3 is TGTGCCAGCAGCAAAGTAGATCCTCAGGAGTACTCCTACGAGCAGTACTTC. It yields the protein CASSKVDPQEYSYEQYF.

The chain links TRBV5-1 to TRBJ2-1, with D tentatively TRBD2 (6 bases). The CDR3 consists of 15 residues. V was pared by 0 bases and J by 4 bases, with 11 bases between. Per germline, CDR1 SGHRS and CDR2 YFSETQ. This chain's CDR3 is CASSLAGGTYNEQFF. DNA of the CDR3: TGCGCCAGCAGCTTGGCTGGGGGGACTTACAATGAGCAGTTCTTC.

This sequence joins TRBV27 and TRBJ1-5; no clear D gene. The germline gives CDR1 MNHEY, CDR2 SMNVEV (reference sequence). The V and J ends lost 0 bases and 1 base respectively, with 4 bases between them. The CDR3 is made up of 14 amino acids. The CDR3: CASSLSQSNQPQHF. The DNA of the CDR3 is TGTGCCAGCAGTTTATCCCAAAGCAATCAGCCCCAGCATTTT.

The rearrangement joins TRBV15 to TRBJ2-1, with 9 bases identical to TRBD1. The germline gives CDR1 LNHNV, CDR2 YYDKDF (reference sequence). V trimming: 4 bases; J trimming: 7 bases; junction bases outside the gene matches: 5. The CDR3 has 14 residues. CDR3 in DNA: TGTGCCACCAGCATACAGGGGGCGCTTAATGAGCAGTTCTTC. It yields the protein CATSIQGALNEQFF.

As to this clone: At one of its ends the junction is not consistent with the germline gene, which may arise from a read error. The chain combines TRBV4-2 with TRBJ2-7; 7 bases are a match to TRBD2. CDR1 and CDR2 (germline): LGHNA, YNFKEQ. The CDR3 contains 16 residues. CDR3 DNA sequence: TGTGCCAGCAGCCAAGATAGGGCCCTAGCGGACTACAAGCAGTACTTC. This sequence encodes CASSQDRALADYKQYF.